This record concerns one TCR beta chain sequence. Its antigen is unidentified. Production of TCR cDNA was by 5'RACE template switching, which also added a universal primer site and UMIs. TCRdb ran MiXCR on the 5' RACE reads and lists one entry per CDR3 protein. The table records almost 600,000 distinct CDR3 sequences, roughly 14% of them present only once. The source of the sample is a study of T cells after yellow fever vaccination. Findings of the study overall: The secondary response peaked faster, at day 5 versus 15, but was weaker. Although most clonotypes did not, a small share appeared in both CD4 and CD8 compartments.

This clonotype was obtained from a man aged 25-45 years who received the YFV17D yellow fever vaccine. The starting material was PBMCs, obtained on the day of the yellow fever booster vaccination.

The CDR3 nucleotides read TGCGCCAGCAGTCAGCAGGACAGGAGCTTTCCTCCTAGCACAGATACGCAGTATTTT. Residues: CASSQQDRSFPPSTDTQYF. The V call is TRBV23-1, the J call TRBJ2-3, with 7 bases aligning to TRBD1. TRBV23-1 is treated as an ORF (open reading frame) with a function not yet certain. There are 19 residues in the CDR3. J lost 0 bases, V lost 3 bases, and 15 bases had no gene match.